This TCR beta chain was sequenced for a study of post-analysis software for immune sequencing data (dated by TCRdb to about 2015). Broadly, across the study: Recorded disease courses included relapsing-remitting, secondary progressive and progressive-relapsing multiple sclerosis, with some patients lacking subtype annotation. A subset of samples was prepared in parallel using single-end sample barcoding, then pooled and co-amplified after Illumina adapter ligation. The patient repertoires were set against under 12 previously published healthy control repertoires from donors whose ages ranged from roughly 6 to 27 years. What the authors observed across the whole study: Four to six TRBV segments, including TRBV5-6, TRBV5-1 and TRBV20-1, were significantly more frequent in patients than controls. Direct clustering with F measure showed strong co-clustering of samples prepared in the same batch, prompting a batch-effect correction. The control group was slightly older than the multiple sclerosis patient group. Normalized Chao1 diversity was significantly lower in multiple sclerosis patients than controls, suggesting substantial peripheral T-cell clonal expansion.

This clonotype has at least ten counts. Its antigen specificity is not known. Per-base qualities were not stored, and no clone one base away is much larger. Preparation of the library involved PCR. TCRdb lists the instrument as Illumina HiSeq 2500. Unique molecular identifiers were incorporated into TCR beta cDNA libraries to reduce PCR and sequencing biases. About 500,000 cDNA molecules were obtained per 1 to 10 million input T cells, so each molecule approximated one T cell. The patient libraries were prepared and sequenced using the same protocol as the earlier healthy control dataset. Samples belonging to the same batch were prepared together, multiplexed and sequenced on a shared HiSeq lane. In the original analysis: MIGEC was used to process the raw barcoded reads, and molecular identifier groups with only a single read were discarded before consensus assembly and CDR3 extraction. VDJtools was used for post-analysis of the clonotype tables, and diversity was normalized by down-sampling every dataset to the size of the smallest sample. Repertoire overlap clustering matched CDR3 amino acid but not nucleotide sequences to correct batch-related cross-sample contamination. Using fastp trimming at Q25 and MiXCR clonotype assembly, TCRdb reanalyzed the public sequencing data and kept in-frame beta chains. Here each entry gathers all rows of one CDR3 protein and keeps the most common genes and DNA. The V and J calls here are based on TCRdb, not the publication. This sample gives 170,000 or so distinct CDR3 sequences in total; around 28% of them show up just once. The ten largest clones capture over 1.2% of the sample.

The CDR3 covers 15 residues, taking in both the cysteine and the phenylalanine. Only CDR3 DNA is held: 45 bases, read in frame from base 1. Between the V and J ends, shortened by 1 base and 6 bases respectively, the junction contains 13 bases. The germline V gene sets CDR1 to SGHTA and CDR2 to FQGNSA. TCR beta repertoires were profiled from peripheral blood of 10 to 15 young patients with multiple sclerosis to demonstrate the VDJtools post-analysis software. The multiple sclerosis patients were children and adolescents between about 6 and 16 years of age. The chain links TRBV7-2 with TRBJ2-1; TRBD1 could be the D gene, as 5 bases match. This TCR derives from a girl between 10 and 17 years old with multiple sclerosis. Material: blood. The nucleotide sequence is given as TGTGCCAGCAGCTTAGTGGTTAGTAGGGGCAATGAGCAGTTCTTC. Its amino acids are CASSLVVSRGNEQFF.